Below, 23 T cell receptor beta chains from the same sample are listed, as sequenced in a study of shared clonotypes between healthy human individuals. The protocol was immunoSEQ multiplex PCR, while the TCRdb copy is restricted to in-frame clones and leaves out a portion. The sample holds approximately 2.5 million clones; over 85% are singletons and the top ten take 0.11% to 0.15%. Sequenced input: naive CD4+ T cells sorted from blood. Subset denoted: CD45RA+ positively selected. These receptors were obtained from a man aged 18 to 35 in good health.

This clone has a single count. The sample has other DNA sequences that encode this CDR3 too. The chain joins TRBV18 to TRBJ2-3, with 9 bases lining up with TRBD2. V shed 3 bases, J shed 0 bases, and the junction held 4 bases outside the gene matches. The CDR3 has 16 amino acids. Per germline, CDR1 KGHSH and CDR2 LQKENI. The CDR3 reads CASSPLAGPSTDTQYF. The CDR3 nucleotides read TGTGCCAGCTCACCCCTAGCGGGACCTAGCACAGATACGCAGTATTTT.

The V and J genes are TRBV28 and TRBJ2-2; weak D call: TRBD2 (6 bases). The CDR3 is 17 residues long. Looked up from germline, CDR1 is MDHEN and CDR2 is SYDVKM. Trimming removed 8 bases from V and 2 bases from J, with 21 bases in between. The DNA of the CDR3 is TGTGCCAGCCTTCGCGGCTTCTTCGGGGGTAACACCGGGGAGCTGTTTTTT. It yields the protein CASLRGFFGGNTGELFF.

A word on this clone: Distinct nucleotide sequences in the sample also encode this CDR3. The chain joins TRBV12-5 to TRBJ2-7; D not certain. Germline V gives CDR1 LGHNT, CDR2 FRNRAP. This CDR3 is built from 13 residues. V shed 2 bases and J shed 4 bases, with 9 bases lying between them. This chain's CDR3 is CASGLSGGYEQYF. The CDR3 DNA reads TGTGCTAGTGGTTTGTCGGGCGGATACGAGCAGTACTTC.

This clone was observed a single time. This chain links TRBV7-9 with TRBJ2-1, with D unresolved. This CDR3 contains 14 residues. Deletions cut 5 bases from V and 0 bases from J, with 8 bases between. The germline CDR1 and CDR2 sequences are SEHNR and FQNEAQ (reference sequence). CDR3 nucleotide sequence: TGTGCCAGCAGCCCTTTCACCTCCTACAATGAGCAGTTCTTC. Translating gives CASSPFTSYNEQFF.

V and J are TRBV7-2 and TRBJ2-5; the D gene is possibly TRBD2 (6 bases). V was pared by 5 bases and J by 5 bases, with 21 bases between. The CDR3 runs to 16 residues. Per germline, CDR1 SGHTA and CDR2 FQGNSA. CDR3 bases: TGTGCCAGCAGCACCCACCCGGGACTGATCGGGGAGACCCAGTACTTC. Translated: CASSTHPGLIGETQYF. The entire variable domain, with the rest obtained from reference TRBV7-2 and TRBJ2-5, is as follows: GAGVSQSPSNKVTEKGKDVELRCDPISGHTALYWYRQSLGQGLEFLIYFQGNSAPDKSGLPSDRFSAERTGGSVSTLTIQRTQQEDSAVYLCASSTHPGLIGETQYFGPGTRLLVL.

This clone was counted only a few times. V is TRBV30 and J is TRBJ1-5; TRBD1 matches at 9 bases. The V gene's germline CDR1 is GTSNPN and CDR2 SVGIG (reference sequence). V lost 2 bases to trimming and J lost 6 bases; unmatched junction nucleotides: 5. CDR3 length: 14 residues. This CDR3 is CAWSPGQGLQPQHF. The CDR3 nucleotides are TGTGCCTGGAGTCCGGGACAGGGTCTTCAGCCCCAGCATTTT.

This chain connects TRBV5-4 to TRBJ1-2, with 7 bases fitting TRBD1. This CDR3 has 14 residues. The ends lost 2 bases at V and 4 bases at J; junction bases unmatched: 5. CDR1 is SGHNT, CDR2 YYREEE, per germline (reference sequence). CDR3 DNA sequence: TGTGCCAGCAGCTTCGGGACAGCTGTCTATGGCTACACCTTC. Translating it yields CASSFGTAVYGYTF.

The gene calls are TRBV7-9 and TRBJ1-6, with D perhaps matching TRBD1 (5 bases). The CDR3 consists of 19 residues. V lost 5 bases and J lost 0, with 20 bases in between. Germline V gene sequence: CDR1 SEHNR, CDR2 FQNEAQ (reference sequence). The CDR3 region is CASSRSTGTPGSYNSPLHF. The CDR3 region has the DNA TGTGCCAGCAGCCGATCAACCGGGACCCCCGGCTCCTATAATTCACCCCTCCACTTT.

The chain combines TRBV6-6 with TRBJ2-7; 11 bases agree with TRBD1. Per germline, CDR1 MNHNY and CDR2 SVGAGI (reference sequence). The CDR3 spans 15 residues. Trimming cost V 5 bases and J 4 bases; bases outside gene matches: 7. The CDR3 region has the DNA TGTGCCAGCAGTACTGGGACAGGGGGTTGGTACGAGCAGTACTTC. This translates into CASSTGTGGWYEQYF.

The V and J genes are TRBV5-4 and TRBJ1-2; 10 bases agree with TRBD1. With 4 bases clipped from V and 8 bases from J, the junction kept 11 bases outside the gene matches. The CDR3 length is 15 residues. Germline V gene data show CDR1 as SGHNT and CDR2 as YYREEE (reference sequence). CDR3 DNA sequence: TGTGCCAGCAGCCCGCCCCCCGGACAGGGGGAAGGCTACACCTTC. Its protein product is CASSPPPGQGEGYTF.

The V and J genes are TRBV5-4 and TRBJ2-7; possible D gene TRBD1, 5 bases. The germline V gene encodes CDR1 SGHNT and CDR2 YYREEE (reference sequence). The V end was cut by 4 bases, the J end by 2 bases, with 10 bases between. CDR3 length equals 13 residues. The CDR3 here is CASSPTDTYEQYF. DNA for the CDR3: TGTGCCAGCAGCCCTACGGACACCTACGAGCAGTACTTC.

The chain couples TRBV28 to TRBJ1-3; D is ambiguous. Germline values: CDR1 MDHEN, CDR2 SYDVKM. This CDR3 is built from 14 residues. With 6 bases removed from V and 0 bases from J, the gap between germline ends came to 9 bases. CDR3 nucleotide sequence: TGTGCCAGCAGCCGAGTATCCTCTGGAAACACCATATATTTT. It is translated as CASSRVSSGNTIYF.

The CDR3 nucleotides read TGCGCCAGCAGTGATAGGGACAGGGGGCTTACGAGGCCCCAGCATTTT. It codes for CASSDRDRGLTRPQHF. The chain joins TRBV10-2 to TRBJ1-5, with TRBD1 matching 12 bases. The trim removed 3 bases at V and 9 bases at J, leaving 9 bases unmatched. The CDR3 is 16 amino acids. Germline CDR1 WSHSY, CDR2 SAAADI.

Regarding this clone: At the DNA level, this CDR3 is encoded by other sequences in the same sample as well. The chain employs TRBV6-1 and TRBJ1-2, with unresolved D. Germline values: CDR1 MNHNS, CDR2 SASEGT. V lost 0 bases to trimming and J lost 4 bases, with 9 bases between them. The CDR3 is 14 residues long. CDR3 bases: TGTGCCAGCAGTGAAGCCGTGGGAGGCTATGGCTACACCTTC. Translation: CASSEAVGGYGYTF.

This chain joins TRBV18 and TRBJ1-2, with 7 bases that match TRBD1. The germline gives CDR1 KGHSH, CDR2 LQKENI. V shed 2 bases and J 0 bases; nucleotides not matched to a gene: 3. This CDR3 region has 15 residues. The CDR3 here is CASSPGDRANYGYTF. The CDR3 DNA reads as TGTGCCAGCTCACCAGGGGACAGAGCTAACTATGGCTACACCTTC.

The CDR3 DNA sequence: TGTGCCAGCAGCTCACAGGGGAGGGACACAGATACGCAGTATTTT. As protein: CASSSQGRDTDTQYF. V usage is TRBV7-6 and J usage is TRBJ2-3; possibly TRBD1 or TRBD2 for D (7 bases each). Germline CDR1 is SGHVS and CDR2 is FNYEAQ. With 4 bases removed from V and 2 bases from J, the gap between germline ends came to 13 bases. The CDR3 length is 15 residues.

V usage is TRBV11-2 and J usage is TRBJ1-3; D perhaps matches TRBD1 (5 bases). This CDR3 contains 15 residues. V lost 1 base, J lost 3 bases, and 10 bases lay in between. Germline V gene sequence: CDR1 SGHAT, CDR2 FQNNGV. In nucleotides, the CDR3 is TGTGCCAGCAGCTTAGTCCCTCAGGGTGGAAACACCATATATTTT. Translation: CASSLVPQGGNTIYF.

This chain links TRBV6-5 with TRBJ1-5; TRBD1 matches 10 bases. V lost 8 bases to trimming and J lost 4 bases; unmatched junction nucleotides: 8. The germline V gene has CDR1 MNHEY and CDR2 SVGAGI. There are 15 residues in the CDR3. This chain's CDR3 is CASAPGQGLNQPQHF. In nucleotides, the CDR3 is TGTGCCAGCGCACCGGGACAGGGGCTGAATCAGCCCCAGCATTTT.

The rearrangement joins TRBV5-1 to TRBJ2-1; a possible D gene is TRBD1 (6 bases). V gave up 4 bases and J gave up 8 bases, with 13 bases separating them. There are 13 residues in the CDR3. Germline CDR1 SGHRS, CDR2 YFSETQ. This chain's CDR3 is CASSQQGFYEQFF. The CDR3 bases are TGCGCCAGCAGCCAACAGGGTTTTTATGAGCAGTTCTTC.

The V and J genes are TRBV12-2 and TRBJ2-1; the table calls TRBD2, which could not be checked here. TRBV12-2 is a pseudogene segment. The CDR3 length is 20 residues. The CDR3 is CASRAPGLAVRKSSYNEQFF. In nucleotides, the CDR3 is TGTGCAAGTCGCGCCCCGGGACTAGCGGTCCGTAAGAGCTCCTACAATGAGCAGTTCTTC.

The chain has TRBV9 and TRBJ2-3; 10 positions match TRBD2. The germline gives CDR1 SGDLS, CDR2 YYNGEE. The CDR3 extends over 16 amino acids. V lost 2 bases, J lost 2 bases, and 5 bases stayed unmatched. The CDR3 nucleotides are TGTGCCAGCAGCGTTAGCGGGGGGACTTACACAGATACGCAGTATTTT. This codes for CASSVSGGTYTDTQYF.

The sample holds a few counts of this clone. The same CDR3 arises from other DNA sequences in this sample as well. The chain joins TRBV5-1 to TRBJ2-7; 7 nucleotides line up with TRBD1. CDR1 and CDR2 (germline): SGHRS, YFSETQ. This CDR3 contains 12 residues. The V gene end was trimmed by 2 bases and the J gene end by 4 bases; junction bases not matched to a gene: 0. CDR3 region: CASSLQGYEQYF. The CDR3 DNA reads TGCGCCAGCAGCTTACAGGGGTACGAGCAGTACTTC.

V and J are TRBV6-1 and TRBJ2-5, with TRBD2 as a possible D gene (6 bases). The end of the DNA aligns better with TRBJ2-7, so the J call may be wrong. The germline V gene encodes CDR1 MNHNS and CDR2 SASEGT. The CDR3 spans 11 residues. The CDR3 sequence: CASQLGGEQYF. The CDR3 nucleotides read TGTGCCAGCCAATTGGGAGGCGAGCAGTACTTC.